The 24 T cell receptor beta chains in this list originate from one sample, sequenced in a study of monozygotic twins with cystic fibrosis. This table comes from immunoSEQ multiplex PCR, and its TCRdb copy is limited to in-frame clones, with some not included. The sample lists roughly 25,000 clones, 96% occurring once. The sample was blood. The receptors originated from a girl between 2 and 10 years old with cystic fibrosis.

This rearrangement joins TRBV29-1 to TRBJ1-4; D remains unclear. V lost 7 bases and J lost 0, with 6 bases in between. CDR3 length: 12 residues. Germline CDR1 SQVTM, CDR2 ANQGSEA. This CDR3 is CSAYATNEKLFF. CDR3 DNA: TGCAGCGCTTATGCAACTAATGAAAAACTGTTTTTT. The whole variable domain, remainder taken from reference TRBV29-1 and TRBJ1-4, is SAVISQKPSRDICQRGTSLTIQCQVDSQVTMMFWYRQQPGQSLTLIATANQGSEATYESGFVIDKFPISRPNLTFSTLTVSNMSPEDSSIYLCSAYATNEKLFFGSGTQLSVL.

This chain connects TRBV7-6 to TRBJ2-7; 9 positions match TRBD1. The CDR3 has 15 residues. V was clipped by 5 bases and J by 5 bases; unmatched bases: 10. Germline-derived CDR1 and CDR2 are SGHVS and FNYEAQ. The CDR3 sequence is CASSGTGGSLDEQYF. CDR3 coding DNA: TGTGCCAGCAGCGGTACAGGGGGCTCGCTGGACGAGCAGTACTTC.

J is TRBJ2-3 and V is TRBV15; TRBD1 agrees at 7 bases. This CDR3 contains 18 residues. The V segment lost 0 bases and the J segment 0 bases; nucleotides outside the gene matches: 9. Germline assignment: CDR1 LNHNV and CDR2 YYDKDF (reference sequence). This chain's CDR3 is CATSRDLRQGSSTDTQYF. Written as DNA, the CDR3 is TGTGCCACCAGCAGAGATTTGAGACAGGGATCTAGCACAGATACGCAGTATTTT.

Only one count was recorded for this clone. The chain employs TRBV6-5 and TRBJ2-3, with D uncertain. V lost 5 bases to trimming and J lost 4 bases, with 4 bases between them. Germline V gives CDR1 MNHEY, CDR2 SVGAGI. CDR3 length: 11 residues. As DNA, the CDR3 is TGTGCCAGCAGTGGGGCAGATACGCAGTATTTT. Translated: CASSGADTQYF.

In DNA form, the CDR3 reads TGCGCCAGCAGTCCGGCAGGCGGAGATACGCAGTATTTT. Its translation: CASSPAGGDTQYF. The V call is TRBV5-1, the J call TRBJ2-3; D gene unclear. The germline CDR1 and CDR2 sequences are SGHRS and YFSETQ. V was cut by 5 bases and J by 5 bases, with 12 bases left in between. The CDR3 covers 13 residues.

The chain is built from TRBV10-3 and TRBJ1-2; D gene uncertain. This CDR3 comprises 14 residues. Germline V gene lookup returns CDR1 ENHRY and CDR2 SYGVKD. V lost 7 bases, J lost 4 bases, and 16 bases lay in between. CDR3 sequence reads: CAITTTRYGYGYTF. The CDR3 bases are TGTGCCATCACGACGACTCGCTATGGCTATGGCTACACCTTC.

This sequence joins TRBV29-1 and TRBJ2-3, with 8 bases fitting TRBD1. V was pared by 2 bases and J by 4 bases, with 5 bases of the junction left unmatched. Per the germline V gene, CDR1 is SQVTM and CDR2 is ANQGSEA. The CDR3 contains 14 residues. CDR3 sequence: CSVERQGSPDTQYF. The CDR3 DNA is TGCAGCGTTGAAAGACAGGGGAGCCCAGATACGCAGTATTTT.

This chain connects TRBV27 to TRBJ2-7; 8 bases fit TRBD2. The J segment lost 5 bases and the V segment lost 4 bases, leaving 10 bases of the junction unmatched. CDR3 size: 15 residues. The germline CDR1 and CDR2 sequences are MNHEY and SMNVEV (reference sequence). In DNA, the CDR3 is TGTGCCAGCAGTTCCCCCCGAGCGGGAGTCCACGAGCAGTACTTC. Amino acids: CASSSPRAGVHEQYF.

V is TRBV4-1 and J is TRBJ2-7; TRBD2 agrees at 11 bases. CDR1 MGHRA and CDR2 YSYEKL come from the germline V gene. V trimming: 4 bases; J trimming: 0 bases; junction bases outside the gene matches: 5. The CDR3 covers 16 residues. The CDR3 nucleotides read TGCGCCAGCAGCCCTATAGCGGGAGGGGACTCCTACGAGCAGTACTTC. It specifies CASSPIAGGDSYEQYF.

J is TRBJ2-5 and V is TRBV7-9; maybe TRBD2 (5 bases). Germline V CDR1 and CDR2: SEHNR, FQNEAQ (reference sequence). The germline V and J ends were trimmed by 5 bases and 7 bases, with 17 bases remaining between them. This CDR3 is 14 amino acids long. The CDR3 coding sequence is TGTGCCAGCAGCCCGGTGCCGGGGTCTGGGACCCAGTACTTC. As protein: CASSPVPGSGTQYF.

The rearrangement links TRBV19 to TRBJ1-5, with D perhaps matching TRBD1 (5 bases). This CDR3 is 15 amino acids long. The germline V and J ends were trimmed by 5 bases and 0 bases, with 11 bases remaining between them. Per the germline V gene, CDR1 is LNHDA and CDR2 is SQIVND (reference sequence). This CDR3 reads CASSETAYSNQPQHF. CDR3 in DNA: TGTGCCAGTAGTGAGACAGCTTATAGCAATCAGCCCCAGCATTTT.

The chain uses TRBV5-6 and TRBJ2-7; 12 bases are shared with TRBD2. Germline V CDR1 and CDR2: SGHDT, YYEEEE. This CDR3 comprises 14 residues. The J segment lost 5 bases and the V segment lost 4 bases, leaving 4 bases of the junction unmatched. The CDR3 DNA reads as TGTGCCAGCAGCCCTAGCGGGAGGGCGGACGAGCAGTACTTC. It yields the protein CASSPSGRADEQYF.

V usage is TRBV5-1 and J usage is TRBJ2-7, with D perhaps TRBD1 (6 bases). The germline gives CDR1 SGHRS, CDR2 YFSETQ. This CDR3 region has 13 residues. The V end was cut by 5 bases, the J end by 2 bases, with 11 bases between. CDR3 DNA sequence: TGCGCCAGCAGATGGGACATACCCTACGAGCAGTACTTC. Protein product: CASRWDIPYEQYF.

In DNA form, the CDR3 reads TGTGCCAGCAGCTTAGGGACAGGCTTAAAGTCAATCTCCTACGAGCAGTACTTC. Residues: CASSLGTGLKSISYEQYF. This rearrangement joins TRBV7-8 to TRBJ2-7; the match to TRBD1 covers 7 bases. CDR1 SGHVS and CDR2 FQNEAQ come from the germline V gene. V was clipped by 1 base and J by 0 bases; unmatched bases: 12. This CDR3 is 18 amino acids long.

Comments on this clone: This same CDR3 is encoded by further DNA sequences in the sample. The chain couples TRBV9 to TRBJ2-7; TRBD1 is a possible D gene (6 bases). The CDR3 covers 13 residues. With 0 bases removed from V and 4 bases from J, the gap between germline ends came to 8 bases. CDR1 and CDR2 from the germline V gene are SGDLS and YYNGEE. CDR3 sequence reads: CASSVGDRYEQYF. DNA of the CDR3: TGTGCCAGCAGCGTAGGAGACAGGTACGAGCAGTACTTC. Complete variable domain (other parts from reference TRBV9 and TRBJ2-7): DSGVTQTPKHLITATGQRVTLRCSPRSGDLSVYWYQQSLDQGLQFLIQYYNGEERAKGNILERFSAQQFPDLHSELNLSSLELGDSALYFCASSVGDRYEQYFGPGTRLTVT.

The genes are TRBV29-1 and TRBJ2-2; perhaps TRBD2 as D (5 bases). The CDR3 consists of 14 residues. CDR1 is SQVTM, CDR2 ANQGSEA, per germline. V was trimmed by 6 bases and J by 1 base, leaving 12 bases between them. CDR3 coding DNA: TGCAGCGTCCAAGCCAGCGGGAACACCGGGGAGCTGTTTTTT. It translates to CSVQASGNTGELFF.

The rearrangement uses TRBV27 and TRBJ2-7; D is ambiguous. V was clipped by 4 bases and J by 4 bases, with 8 bases between them. Germline-derived CDR1 and CDR2 are MNHEY and SMNVEV (reference sequence). The CDR3 is 12 amino acids. As DNA, the CDR3 is TGTGCCAGCAGTTCCGGGCCTTACGAGCAGTACTTC. Protein: CASSSGPYEQYF.

The V and J genes are TRBV5-1 and TRBJ2-7; D tentatively fits TRBD1 or TRBD2 (6 bases each). V lost 3 bases and J 1 base, leaving 17 bases between the germline ends. The CDR3 loop spans 16 amino acids. CDR1 is SGHRS, CDR2 YFSETQ, per germline. The CDR3 loop reads CASSSLPRGPSYEQYF. DNA of the CDR3: TGCGCCAGCAGCTCCTTGCCCCGGGGGCCTTCCTACGAGCAGTACTTC.

The genes are TRBV5-4 and TRBJ2-1, with 9 nucleotides matching TRBD2. Trimming took 0 bases from V and 0 from J; bases not matched to a gene: 1. This CDR3 spans 16 amino acids. The germline V gene has CDR1 SGHNT and CDR2 YYREEE (reference sequence). CDR3 nucleotide sequence: TGTGCCAGCAGCTTGGCTAGCGGGAACTCCTACAATGAGCAGTTCTTC. Its protein is CASSLASGNSYNEQFF.

The chain joins TRBV28 to TRBJ2-1; 7 bases are a match to TRBD2. The germline gives CDR1 MDHEN, CDR2 SYDVKM. The trim removed 6 bases at V and 0 bases at J, leaving 20 bases unmatched. The CDR3 consists of 20 residues. The CDR3 here is CASSSVEVWRENPSYNEQFF. The CDR3 DNA reads TGTGCCAGCAGCTCGGTCGAGGTGTGGCGGGAGAACCCCTCCTACAATGAGCAGTTCTTC.

In this sample, this clone turned up once. The chain links TRBV5-1 to TRBJ2-5, with no clear D. Germline CDR1 is SGHRS and CDR2 is YFSETQ. Trimming pared 7 bases from V and 1 base from J, leaving 11 bases between. CDR3 length: 13 residues. The CDR3 nucleotides are TGCGCCAGCTTAGGGCAAGTCCAAGAGACCCAGTACTTC. This encodes CASLGQVQETQYF. Filled out from reference TRBV5-1 and TRBJ2-5, the complete variable domain reads KAGVTQTPRYLIKTRGQQVTLSCSPISGHRSVSWYQQTPGQGLQFLFEYFSETQRNKGNFPGRFSGRQFSNSRSEMNVSTLELGDSALYLCASLGQVQETQYFGPGTRLLVL.

This rearrangement joins TRBV5-5 to TRBJ1-4; tentative D call: TRBD1 (6 bases). Germline-derived CDR1 and CDR2 are SGHKS and YYEKEE (reference sequence). Trimming pared 3 bases from V and 0 bases from J, leaving 18 bases between. This CDR3 has 18 residues. The CDR3 DNA reads TGTGCCAGCAGCTCAGGGGCTCGGGGGTATGCAACTAATGAAAAACTGTTTTTT. This sequence encodes CASSSGARGYATNEKLFF.

J is TRBJ2-1 and V is TRBV7-2; 7 nucleotides match TRBD1. Per germline, CDR1 SGHTA and CDR2 FQGNSA. The CDR3 consists of 12 residues. Trimming at V came to 4 bases and at J to 9 bases, leaving 3 bases not matched to a gene. This CDR3 reads CASSWDRGEQFF. The CDR3 region has the DNA TGTGCCAGCAGCTGGGACAGAGGTGAGCAGTTCTTC.

CDR3 nucleotide sequence: TGCGCCAGCAGTGAGGGGACTAGCGAACGCGGGACAGATACGCAGTATTTT. Residues: CASSEGTSERGTDTQYF. This chain connects TRBV10-2 to TRBJ2-3; 10 bases fit TRBD2. The germline CDR1 and CDR2 sequences are WSHSY and SAAADI. The CDR3 covers 17 residues. The V gene end was trimmed by 2 bases and the J gene end by 3 bases; junction bases not matched to a gene: 8.